There are many counts of the clone carrying this TCR beta chain. Antigen specificity is unknown. The data are from a study of blood T cells in healthy people across ages. Study summary: Capture via template switching afforded approximately one barcoded beta molecule per two T cells. Study-level findings and limits: Older age went with lower TCR beta diversity per million T cells, in a roughly linear way. Donors of long life had a larger count of naive CD4+ cells and greater diversity than aged donors.

The germline gives CDR1 KGHSH, CDR2 LQKENI. The V end lost 3 bases, the J end lost 9 bases, and 7 bases lay between the germline ends. The CDR3 has 11 amino acids. A sample-barcoded 5' primer and a J-beta primer mix were used in a second PCR of roughly 7 to 11 cycles. Template switching added a 12-random-nucleotide identifier to every cDNA molecule. TCRdb re-analysed the 5' RACE reads in MiXCR, keeping a single row per CDR3 protein. The sample lists hundreds of thousands of distinct CDR3 sequences; approximately 30% were seen once. The sequence came from a woman of 80 years or more in good health. The source material was blood. This chain connects TRBV18 to TRBJ2-3; D is ambiguous. The DNA of the CDR3 is TGTGCCAGCTCACCGACCAAAACGCAGTATTTT. This translates into CASSPTKTQYF.